One and the same sample provided the 28 T cell receptor beta chains below, sequenced in a study of human T cells and chemical hapten exposure. Unfractionated whole blood was the source of the extracted total RNA. In TCRdb, the 5' RACE reads were re-called with MiXCR into one record per CDR3 protein. The sample lists 150,000 or so distinct CDR3 sequences, 4.1% occurring once. These receptors were taken from a female donor in good health.

This clonotype was seen repeatedly, ten times or more. This sequence joins TRBV11-2 and TRBJ2-1, with D hard to call. From germline, CDR1 is SGHAT and CDR2 FQNNGV. This CDR3 comprises 13 residues. V gave up 7 bases and J gave up 0 bases, with 7 bases separating them. CDR3 sequence reads: CASKPSSYNEQFF. The DNA of the CDR3 is TGTGCCAGCAAGCCTAGCTCCTACAATGAGCAGTTCTTC.

This clonotype was seen repeatedly, ten times or more. The rearrangement links TRBV11-3 to TRBJ2-4; 7 nucleotides align to TRBD1. Germline V gives CDR1 SGHNT, CDR2 YENEEA. V lost 6 bases to trimming and J lost 7 bases; unmatched junction nucleotides: 6. The CDR3 sequence is 13 residues long. CDR3 nucleotide sequence: TGTGCCAGCAGTAAGACAGGGAACAACATTCAGTACTTC. It specifies CASSKTGNNIQYF.

This clonotype showed up just a few times. The chain links TRBV5-1 to TRBJ1-2; D possibly corresponds to TRBD1 (5 bases). Germline V gene lookup returns CDR1 SGHRS and CDR2 YFSETQ. V gave up 4 bases and J gave up 3 bases, with 13 bases separating them. The CDR3 has 14 amino acids. Here the CDR3 reads CASSKDIGDYGYTF. The CDR3 DNA sequence: TGCGCCAGCAGCAAGGACATCGGAGACTATGGCTACACCTTC.

This clonotype was counted ten times or more. The rearrangement uses TRBV20-1 and TRBJ1-2; D is undetermined. Trimming cost V 4 bases and J 0 bases, with 12 bases left between them. This CDR3 region has 14 residues. Germline V gene sequence: CDR1 DFQATT, CDR2 SNEGSKA (reference sequence). DNA of the CDR3: TGCAGTGCTAAGGGCGCTAGGACTAACTATGGCTACACCTTC. Encoded protein: CSAKGARTNYGYTF.

This clonotype was seen many times. The rearrangement links TRBV20-1 to TRBJ2-5; the D is unclear. CDR3 length: 13 residues. Germline CDR1 reads DFQATT; CDR2 reads SNEGSKA (reference sequence). Trimming removed 6 bases at V and 6 bases at J, with 17 bases between. The CDR3: CSATSLGPQTQYF. Here the CDR3 DNA reads TGCAGTGCCACGAGCCTGGGTCCCCAGACCCAGTACTTC.

V and J are TRBV3-1 and TRBJ2-4; D unclear. Germline CDR1 is LGHDT and CDR2 is YNNKEL (reference sequence). V was trimmed by 3 bases and J by 1 base, leaving 4 bases between them. CDR3 size: 13 residues. The CDR3 reads CASSQRAKNIQYF. CDR3 DNA sequence: TGTGCCAGCAGCCAGAGGGCCAAAAACATTCAGTACTTC.

This clonotype was picked up many times. The chain uses TRBV10-3 and TRBJ2-7; D unresolved. Germline V lookup: CDR1 ENHRY, CDR2 SYGVKD. The CDR3 is 12 residues long. V was cut by 0 bases and J by 4 bases, with 4 bases left in between. The CDR3 DNA is TGTGCCATCAGTGAGTCGGGTTACGAGCAGTACTTC. It is translated as CAISESGYEQYF.

This chain uses TRBV5-4 with TRBJ2-5, with D perhaps TRBD2 (6 bases). Between the trimmed V and J ends, which lost 10 bases and 3 bases, there was a span of 16 bases. Germline V gene data show CDR1 as SGHNT and CDR2 as YYREEE (reference sequence). The CDR3 has 13 amino acids. The CDR3 nucleotides read TGTGCCCTCAGGCGGGGTCGAAAAGAGACCCAGTACTTC. It specifies CALRRGRKETQYF.

At least ten counts were recorded for this clonotype. The rearrangement joins TRBV12-3 or TRBV12-4 to TRBJ2-3; 7 bases map to TRBD1. This CDR3 comprises 19 residues. J lost 0 bases, V lost 2 bases, and 14 bases had no gene match. CDR3 DNA sequence: TGTGCCAGCAGTTTAACAGCCTCGGGTCGGGACAGAAGCACAGATACGCAGTATTTT. This sequence encodes CASSLTASGRDRSTDTQYF.

This clonotype was observed at least ten times. V is TRBV15 and J is TRBJ1-6; D ambiguous. Trimming took 8 bases from V and 0 from J, leaving 8 bases between them. Germline values: CDR1 LNHNV, CDR2 YYDKDF (reference sequence). This CDR3 is 14 amino acids long. The CDR3 bases are TGTGCCACCGCGAAGAGCTCCTATAATTCACCCCTCCACTTT. It yields the protein CATAKSSYNSPLHF.

In its sample, this clonotype was seen many times. The rearrangement joins TRBV28 to TRBJ2-3, with D perhaps matching TRBD2 (7 bases). With 5 bases removed from V and 2 bases from J, the gap between germline ends came to 20 bases. This CDR3 region has 17 residues. Germline V gives CDR1 MDHEN, CDR2 SYDVKM. The CDR3 here is CASSHVGEGGDTDTQYF. CDR3 bases: TGTGCCAGCAGTCACGTGGGGGAGGGGGGGGACACAGATACGCAGTATTTT.

This clonotype was seen ten or more times. This rearrangement joins TRBV12-3 or TRBV12-4 to TRBJ1-2; a possible D gene is TRBD1 (6 bases). V lost 7 bases and J 4 bases, leaving 10 bases between the germline ends. This CDR3 has 12 residues. Here the CDR3 DNA reads TGTGCCAGCACCAGAGGGGGCTATGGCTACACCTTC. This gives the protein CASTRGGYGYTF.

This clonotype was detected ten times or more. This CDR3 reads CASRGSGANVLTF. The CDR3 nucleotides are TGTGCCAGCAGGGGCTCTGGGGCCAACGTCCTGACTTTC. The chain uses TRBV7-3 and TRBJ2-6; no firm D call. The germline CDR1 and CDR2 sequences are SGHTA and FQGTGA. V dropped 6 bases and J dropped 0 bases, with 3 bases sitting between them. CDR3 length equals 13 residues.

The table lists this clonotype with a count of one. A much larger clone is a single base away; this may be a read error. The chain employs TRBV28 and TRBJ1-5; D is ambiguous. The V end lost 2 bases, the J end lost 7 bases, and 12 bases lay between the germline ends. CDR1 MDHEN and CDR2 SYDVKM come from the germline V gene. This CDR3 is built from 14 residues. The DNA for the CDR3 is TGTGCCAGCAGTTTAACAGAGGGCTACCAGCCCCAGCATTTT. The encoded protein is CASSLTEGYQPQHF.

This clonotype appeared many times. The chain employs TRBV5-1 and TRBJ2-2; D remains ambiguous. The V end was cut by 3 bases, the J end by 0 bases, with 12 bases between. Germline V gene data show CDR1 as SGHRS and CDR2 as YFSETQ. The CDR3 runs 16 residues. The CDR3, as DNA: TGCGCCAGCAGCTGGGCCGACGGTCCGAACACCGGGGAGCTGTTTTTT. Translated: CASSWADGPNTGELFF.

This clonotype was recorded at least ten times. CDR3 coding DNA: TGCGCCAGCAGTCCGAGCCGAGACGGGGGGGGACCCTATAATTCACCCCTCCACTTT. The encoded protein is CASSPSRDGGGPYNSPLHF. The chain uses TRBV10-2 and TRBJ1-6; D perhaps matches TRBD1 (5 bases). Deletions cut 5 bases from V and 2 bases from J, with 22 bases between. The CDR3 loop spans 19 amino acids. Germline V CDR1 and CDR2: WSHSY, SAAADI.

V is TRBV7-9 and J is TRBJ2-1, with 8 nucleotides matching TRBD1. Germline assignment: CDR1 SEHNR and CDR2 FQNEAQ (reference sequence). V lost 5 bases and J lost 6; bases outside the gene matches: 12. This CDR3 has 16 amino acids. The CDR3 here is CASSLIRQGWGNEQFF. The CDR3, as DNA: TGTGCCAGCAGCCTAATCAGACAGGGGTGGGGCAATGAGCAGTTCTTC. The full variable domain, with the rest looked up from reference TRBV7-9 and TRBJ2-1, is DTGVSQNPRHKITKRGQNVTFRCDPISEHNRLYWYRQTLGQGPEFLTYFQNEAQLEKSRLLSDRFSAERPKGSFSTLEIQRTEQGDSAMYLCASSLIRQGWGNEQFFGPGTRLTVL.

As to this clonotype: A much larger clone lies one base from this, so it may be a read error. CDR3 coding DNA: TGTGCCATCAGGAGAGCGGGGGAGCAGTTCTTC. Protein: CAIRRAGEQFF. The chain recombines TRBV10-3 with TRBJ2-1; 7 bases map to TRBD2. V gave up 6 bases and J gave up 10 bases; unmatched junction bases: 3. The CDR3 has 11 residues. The germline gives CDR1 ENHRY, CDR2 SYGVKD.

Ten or more counts support this clonotype. The chain carries TRBV5-5 and TRBJ2-4; the match to TRBD2 covers 8 bases. Losses at the gene ends were 1 base for V and 7 bases for J; bases not matched to a gene: 10. Germline CDR1 and CDR2: SGHKS and YYEKEE (reference sequence). This CDR3 region has 16 residues. The CDR3 coding sequence is TGTGCCAGCAGCTTGAATAGCGGGACTATTGCTAACATTCAGTACTTC. This encodes CASSLNSGTIANIQYF.

The chain links TRBV21-1 to TRBJ1-5. TRBV21-1 is assigned pseudogene status. CDR3 size: 15 residues. The CDR3 DNA is TGTGCCAGCAGCAAAGACGCGTATAGCAATCAGCCCCAGCATTTT. Translating gives CASSKDAYSNQPQHF.

Concerning this clonotype: Possible read error: a much larger clone is one base away. V and J are TRBV28 and TRBJ1-5, with a possible D match to TRBD1 (5 bases). V lost 7 bases to trimming and J lost 5 bases, with 12 bases between them. CDR3 length equals 13 residues. Germline V gives CDR1 MDHEN, CDR2 SYDVKM. In DNA, the CDR3 is TGTGCCAGCAACGGGGGAAGCGATCAGCCCCAGCATTTT. It translates to CASNGGSDQPQHF.

This clonotype was seen at least ten times. This rearrangement joins TRBV29-1 to TRBJ1-1, with D unresolved. Trimming shortened V by 3 bases and J by 5 bases, and 16 bases separated the two germline ends. The CDR3 covers 14 residues. Germline V gene sequence: CDR1 SQVTM, CDR2 ANQGSEA. This chain's CDR3 is CSVDTGEERTEAFF. The DNA for the CDR3 is TGCAGCGTTGATACGGGTGAGGAACGGACTGAAGCTTTCTTT.

This clonotype was counted a few times. The chain employs TRBV2 and TRBJ2-7; a possible D gene is TRBD1 (6 bases). The germline gives CDR1 SNHLY, CDR2 FYNNEI. The germline V and J ends were trimmed by 4 bases and 5 bases, with 12 bases remaining between them. The CDR3 loop spans 13 amino acids. The CDR3 region is CASSGTATDEQYF. The CDR3 DNA follows: TGTGCCAGCAGTGGGACAGCAACCGACGAGCAGTACTTC.

This clonotype has ten or more counts. The CDR3 region has the DNA TGTGCCATCACCGACAGGGGTGAGCGTGGCTACACCTTC. This translates into CAITDRGERGYTF. This sequence joins TRBV10-3 and TRBJ1-2; 8 nucleotides align to TRBD1. The J segment lost 7 bases and the V segment lost 7 bases, leaving 8 bases of the junction unmatched. The CDR3 contains 13 residues. Germline loops: CDR1 ENHRY, CDR2 SYGVKD.

This clonotype was recorded at least ten times. The rearrangement joins TRBV19 to TRBJ1-5, with TRBD1 matching 9 bases. Germline loops: CDR1 LNHDA, CDR2 SQIVND (reference sequence). The ends lost 5 bases at V and 6 bases at J; junction bases unmatched: 8. The CDR3 spans 15 residues. DNA of the CDR3: TGTGCCAGTAGTCGAACAGGGGGCAGTGGTCAGCCCCAGCATTTT. As protein: CASSRTGGSGQPQHF.

This clonotype was seen only a few times. The chain is built from TRBV20-1 and TRBJ2-1; 11 bases match TRBD2. Looked up from germline, CDR1 is DFQATT and CDR2 is SNEGSKA (reference sequence). V was clipped by 1 base and J by 4 bases; unmatched bases: 3. This CDR3 region has 15 residues. The CDR3 reads CSARGVAGGYNEQFF. The CDR3 DNA reads as TGCAGTGCTAGAGGTGTAGCGGGGGGGTACAATGAGCAGTTCTTC.

With respect to this clonotype: This may arise from a read error, as a much more abundant clone is one base away. The genes are TRBV7-3 and TRBJ2-7, with D unclear. With 2 bases removed from V and 5 bases from J, the gap between germline ends came to 13 bases. The length of the CDR3 is 14 residues. Germline V gene sequence: CDR1 SGHTA, CDR2 FQGTGA. DNA for the CDR3: TGTGCCAGCAGCTTAGCCTTAGGCCCCGACGAGCAGTACTTC. Translated, it gives CASSLALGPDEQYF. Filled out from reference TRBV7-3 and TRBJ2-7, the complete variable domain reads GAGVSQTPSNKVTEKGKYVELRCDPISGHTALYWYRQSLGQGPEFLIYFQGTGAADDSGLPNDRFFAVRPEGSVSTLKIQRTERGDSAVYLCASSLALGPDEQYFGPGTRLTVT.

This clonotype was found many times. The chain recombines TRBV12-3 or TRBV12-4 with TRBJ2-1; 7 bases are shared with TRBD1. CDR3 length equals 16 residues. Trimming took 6 bases from V and 2 from J; bases not matched to a gene: 10. CDR3 sequence: CASRGAGQGAYNEQFF. The CDR3 region has the DNA TGTGCCAGCAGGGGGGCTGGGCAGGGGGCCTACAATGAGCAGTTCTTC.